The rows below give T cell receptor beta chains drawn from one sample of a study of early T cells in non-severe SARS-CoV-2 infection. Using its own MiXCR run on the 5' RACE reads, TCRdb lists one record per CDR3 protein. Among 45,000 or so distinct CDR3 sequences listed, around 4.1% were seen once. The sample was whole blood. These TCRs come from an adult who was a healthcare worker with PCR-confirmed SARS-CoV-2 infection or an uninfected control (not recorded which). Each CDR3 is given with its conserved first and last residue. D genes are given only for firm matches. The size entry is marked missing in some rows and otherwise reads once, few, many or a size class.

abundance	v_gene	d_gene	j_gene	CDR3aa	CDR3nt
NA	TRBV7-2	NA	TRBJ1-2	CALRGRNYGYTF	TGTGCCCTAAGGGGCCGGAACTATGGCTACACCTTC
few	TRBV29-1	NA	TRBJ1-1	CSVGPGLGNTEAFF	TGCAGCGTTGGCCCCGGATTGGGGAACACTGAAGCTTTCTTT
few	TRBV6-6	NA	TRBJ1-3	CASSPTTTGSGNTIYF	TGTGCCAGCAGTCCGACTACGACAGGATCTGGAAACACCATATATTTT
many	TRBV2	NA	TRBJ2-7	CASRPGTYEQYF	TGTGCCAGCCGCCCCGGGACTTATGAGCAGTACTTC
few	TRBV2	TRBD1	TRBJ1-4	CASSETGATNEKLFF	TGTGCCAGCAGTGAGACAGGGGCAACTAATGAAAAACTGTTTTTT
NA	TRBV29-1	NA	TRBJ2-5	CSVAQGLAQETQYF	TGCAGCGTAGCCCAGGGACTGGCACAAGAGACCCAGTACTTC
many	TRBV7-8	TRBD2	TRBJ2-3	CASSTPLAGVGTDTQYF	TGTGCCAGCAGCACACCCTTAGCGGGAGTAGGAACAGATACGCAGTATTTT
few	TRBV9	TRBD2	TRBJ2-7	CASSHEAGKSGTYHEQYF	TGTGCCAGCAGCCATGAGGCGGGGAAGAGCGGGACCTACCACGAGCAGTACTTC
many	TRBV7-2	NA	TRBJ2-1	CASGRPYFNEQFF	TGTGCCAGCGGGCGCCCATACTTCAATGAGCAGTTCTTC
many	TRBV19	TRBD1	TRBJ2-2	CATRGLQGDTGELFF	TGTGCCACCAGGGGCTTACAGGGGGACACCGGGGAGCTGTTTTTT
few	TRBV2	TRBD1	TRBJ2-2	CASTRTGGTGELFF	TGTGCCAGTACTCGGACAGGGGGCACCGGGGAGCTTTTTTTT
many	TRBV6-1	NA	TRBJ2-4	CASSEEAGGINIQYF	TGTGCCAGCAGTGAAGAGGCAGGGGGGATAAACATTCAGTACTTC
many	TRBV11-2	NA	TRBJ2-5	CASSLGPTRMETQYF	TGTGCCAGCAGCTTAGGACCAACACGCATGGAGACCCAGTACTTC
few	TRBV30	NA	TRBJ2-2	CAWSQGRTGELFF	TGTGCCTGGAGTCAGGGGCGGACCGGGGAGCTGTTTTTT
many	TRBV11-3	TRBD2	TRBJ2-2	CASRMLAENTGELFF	TGTGCCAGCAGGATGCTAGCGGAGAACACCGGGGAGCTGTTTTTT
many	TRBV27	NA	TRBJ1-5	CASGEYSNQPQHF	TGTGCCAGCGGGGAGTATAGCAATCAGCCCCAGCATTTT
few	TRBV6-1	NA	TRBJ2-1	CASSEKGERGYNEQFF	TGTGCCAGCAGTGAAAAGGGGGAGAGGGGCTACAATGAGCAGTTCTTC
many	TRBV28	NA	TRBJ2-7	CASNIGENSYEQYF	TGTGCCAGCAATATCGGAGAAAACTCCTACGAGCAGTACTTC
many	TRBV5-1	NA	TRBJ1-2	CASSSLDPDYGYTF	TGCGCCAGCAGCTCGTTGGATCCGGACTATGGCTACACCTTC
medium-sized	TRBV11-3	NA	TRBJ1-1	CASSLAGGNTEAFF	TGTGCCAGCAGCTTGGCCGGGGGCAACACTGAAGCTTTCTTT
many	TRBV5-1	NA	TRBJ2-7	CASSFQGQVPSYEQYF	TGCGCCAGCAGCTTCCAGGGGCAGGTTCCCTCCTACGAGCAGTACTTC
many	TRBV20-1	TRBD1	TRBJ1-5	CSALDRGNQPQHF	TGCAGTGCCCTTGACAGGGGCAATCAGCCCCAGCATTTT
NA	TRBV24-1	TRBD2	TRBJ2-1	CATSDFGLAGDSEQFF	TGTGCCACCAGTGATTTCGGTCTGGCGGGAGATAGTGAGCAGTTCTTC
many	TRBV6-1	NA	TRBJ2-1	CASSYTPHRDNEQFF	TGTGCCAGCAGTTATACTCCCCACCGCGACAATGAGCAGTTCTTC
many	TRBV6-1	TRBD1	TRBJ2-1	CASRTTRTGTYNEQFF	TGTGCCAGCAGGACCACCCGGACAGGGACCTACAATGAGCAGTTCTTC
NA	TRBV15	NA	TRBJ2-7	CATRYQLEGHYEQYF	TGTGCCACCAGATATCAATTAGAAGGACACTACGAGCAGTACTTC
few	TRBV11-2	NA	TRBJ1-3	CASSYSSGNTIYF	TGTGCCAGCAGCTACAGTTCTGGAAACACCATATATTTT
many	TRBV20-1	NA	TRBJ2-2	CSAKSGTGELFF	TGCAGTGCTAAATCAGGGACCGGGGAGCTGTTTTTT
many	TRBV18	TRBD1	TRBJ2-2	CASSQTGTTGGELFF	TGTGCCAGCTCACAGACAGGGACGACAGGCGGGGAGCTGTTTTTT
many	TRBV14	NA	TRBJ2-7	CASSPFSSGRLSAYEQYF	TGTGCCAGCAGCCCCTTTTCGAGCGGACGCTTAAGCGCCTACGAGCAGTACTTC
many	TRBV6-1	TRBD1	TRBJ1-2	CASPGTDNYGYTF	TGTGCCAGCCCCGGGACAGATAACTATGGCTACACCTTC
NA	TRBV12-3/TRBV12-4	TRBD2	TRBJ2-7	CASSPRTSGGQGEQYF	TGTGCCAGCAGTCCTCGGACTAGCGGGGGGCAAGGCGAGCAGTACTTC
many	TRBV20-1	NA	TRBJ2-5	CSANVETQYF	TGCAGTGCTAATGTGGAGACCCAGTACTTC
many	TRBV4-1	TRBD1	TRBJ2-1	CASSQGTGGGGEQFF	TGCGCCAGCAGCCAAGGGACAGGGGGCGGCGGTGAGCAGTTCTTC
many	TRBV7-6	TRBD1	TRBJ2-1	CASSTGQGSYNEQFF	TGTGCCAGCAGTACTGGACAGGGCTCCTACAATGAGCAGTTCTTC
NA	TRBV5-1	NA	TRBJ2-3	CASSSAAGPDTQYF	TGCGCCAGCAGCTCCGCGGCAGGCCCAGATACGCAGTATTTT
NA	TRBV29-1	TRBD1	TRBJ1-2	CSVETGGTTSYTF	TGCAGCGTTGAGACAGGGGGGACGACTTCCTACACCTTC
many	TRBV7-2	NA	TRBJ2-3	CASSLMRTTSTDTQYF	TGTGCCAGCAGCTTAATGAGGACTACTAGCACAGATACGCAGTATTTT
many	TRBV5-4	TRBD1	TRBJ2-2	CASSFNRGANTGELFF	TGTGCCAGCAGCTTCAACAGGGGGGCGAACACCGGGGAGCTGTTTTTT
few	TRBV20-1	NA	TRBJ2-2	CSAQHTGELFF	TGCAGTGCCCAGCACACCGGGGAGCTGTTTTTT
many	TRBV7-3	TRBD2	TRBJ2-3	CASSLAGGPTDTQYF	TGTGCCAGCAGCTTGGCGGGAGGACCCACAGATACGCAGTATTTT
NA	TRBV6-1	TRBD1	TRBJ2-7	CASTEQGAYEQYF	TGTGCCAGCACCGAACAGGGGGCCTACGAGCAGTACTTC
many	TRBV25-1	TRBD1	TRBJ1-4	CASSDAGQGAEKLFF	TGTGCCAGCAGTGATGCGGGACAGGGAGCTGAAAAACTGTTTTTT
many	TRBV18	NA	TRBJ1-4	CASSPRIRKTPF	TGTGCCAGCTCACCAAGGATCAGAAAAACTCCCTTT
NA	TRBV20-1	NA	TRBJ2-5	CSARLGETQYF	TGCAGTGCTAGACTTGGGGAGACCCAGTACTTC
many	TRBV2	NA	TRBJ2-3	CASSEERTDTQYF	TGTGCCAGCAGTGAAGAACGCACAGATACGCAGTATTTT
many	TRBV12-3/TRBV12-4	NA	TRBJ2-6	CASSSGANVLTF	TGTGCCAGCAGCTCTGGGGCCAACGTCCTGACTTTC
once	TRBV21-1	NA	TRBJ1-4	CASSTRTGEGTNEKLFF	TGTGCCAGCAGCACCCGGACAGGCGAAGGCACTAATGAAAAACTGTTTTTT